These 4 T cell receptor beta chains were sequenced from one sample in a study of naive and memory T cell subsets. Study-wide findings and caveats: Especially in CD8 cells, naive repertoires contained a few larger clonotypes, possibly CD45RA-re-expressing memory cells.

The antigens of these receptors remain unknown. The beta constant-region primer was an equimolar mix of two oligonucleotides covering TRBC1 and TRBC2. Nested alpha and beta constant-region primers with the SP2 primer drove four PCR rounds on ligated cDNA. TCRdb reprocessed the UMI-ligation and nested PCR reads via MiXCR and lists one record per CDR3 protein. The data contain about 99,000 distinct CDR3 sequences, approximately 15% of them singletons. Sequenced input: naive CD8+ T cells from blood. All receptors come from a human donor in good health.

This clonotype showed up many times. The chain carries TRBV13 and TRBJ2-5; 10 nucleotides align to TRBD1. CDR3 length: 15 residues. J was trimmed by 5 bases and V by 5 bases; bases with no gene match: 8. Germline V gene lookup returns CDR1 PRHDT and CDR2 FYEKMQ (reference sequence). The CDR3 DNA reads as TGTGCCAGCAGCACGACGACAGGGGGCTGGGAGACCCAGTACTTC. It codes for CASSTTTGGWETQYF.

This clonotype was observed a few times. The chain has TRBV6-6 and TRBJ2-2; D is unclear. In germline, CDR1 is MNHNY, CDR2 SVGAGI (reference sequence). This CDR3 region has 11 residues. Trimming shortened V by 4 bases and J by 4 bases, and 1 base separated the two germline ends. CDR3 loop: CASSFTGELFF. In nucleotides, the CDR3 is TGTGCCAGCAGTTTCACCGGGGAGCTGTTTTTT.

This chain links TRBV3-1 with TRBJ2-7; 9 positions agree with TRBD1. Trimming at V came to 0 bases and at J to 2 bases, leaving 2 bases not matched to a gene. The CDR3 runs to 15 residues. CDR1 and CDR2 (germline): LGHDT, YNNKEL (reference sequence). CDR3: CASSQERQGAYEQYF. The CDR3 DNA is TGTGCCAGCAGCCAAGAGAGACAGGGGGCCTACGAGCAGTACTTC.

This sequence joins TRBV27 and TRBJ2-4, with 8 bases matching TRBD2. The CDR3 is 11 amino acids. Germline V gives CDR1 MNHEY, CDR2 SMNVEV (reference sequence). V was clipped by 6 bases and J by 12 bases; unmatched bases: 4. This chain's CDR3 is CASSGGVNQYF. Written as DNA, the CDR3 is TGTGCCAGCAGCGGGGGGGTAAATCAGTACTTC.